A single sample is the source of the 5 T cell receptor beta chains below, sequenced in a study of blood T cell repertoires in COVID-19. Sequenced by immunoSEQ multiplex PCR; TCRdb stores in-frame clones only, minus some. The sample includes around 280,000 clones, approximately 91% of them seen just once. Specimen: peripheral blood. These receptors all come from a woman in her twenties or thirties with COVID-19, enrolled during active disease.

J is TRBJ2-3 and V is TRBV7-8; TRBD2 aligns across 15 bases. The CDR3 covers 18 residues. V lost 5 bases to trimming and J lost 1 base; unmatched junction nucleotides: 7. The germline V gene has CDR1 SGHVS and CDR2 FQNEAQ. The CDR3 sequence is CASSRRRTSGGGTDTQYF. In DNA form, the CDR3 reads TGTGCCAGCAGCAGACGAAGGACTAGCGGGGGGGGCACAGATACGCAGTATTTT. The full variable domain, in which reference TRBV7-8 and TRBJ2-3 provide the parts outside the CDR3, is GAGVSQSPRYKVAKRGQDVALRCDPISGHVSLFWYQQALGQGPEFLTYFQNEAQLDKSGLPSDRFFAERPEGSVSTLKIQRTQQEDSAVYLCASSRRRTSGGGTDTQYFGPGTRLTVL.

This rearrangement joins TRBV19 to TRBJ1-2; D unresolved. V was cut by 6 bases and J by 8 bases, with 19 bases left in between. CDR3 size: 14 residues. Germline V lookup: CDR1 LNHDA, CDR2 SQIVND (reference sequence). The CDR3 spells CASRLDGRREGYTF. CDR3 in DNA: TGTGCCAGTAGACTAGACGGCCGACGGGAAGGCTACACCTTC. Filled out from reference TRBV19 and TRBJ1-2, the complete variable domain reads DGGITQSPKYLFRKEGQNVTLSCEQNLNHDAMYWYRQDPGQGLRLIYYSQIVNDFQKGDIAEGYSVSREKKESFPLTVTSAQKNPTAFYLCASRLDGRREGYTFGSGTRLTVV.

The V and J genes are TRBV6-4 and TRBJ2-3, with 8 bases aligning to TRBD2. The CDR3 is made up of 14 amino acids. Germline CDR1 reads MRHNA; CDR2 reads SNTAGT. V lost 7 bases and J lost 4; bases outside the gene matches: 7. The CDR3 is CASKASGSSDTQYF. In DNA form, the CDR3 reads TGTGCCAGCAAGGCTAGCGGGTCCTCAGATACGCAGTATTTT.

This clone was detected a few times. J is TRBJ2-7 and V is TRBV3-1 (or the pseudogene TRBV3-2); 8 nucleotides line up with TRBD1. The trim removed 2 bases at V and 5 bases at J, leaving 8 bases unmatched. Germline CDR1 LGHDT, CDR2 YNNKEL (reference sequence). The CDR3 sequence is 15 residues long. CDR3 DNA sequence: TGTGCCAGCAGCCAACGCGGACAGGGCGCACACGAGCAGTACTTC. This sequence encodes CASSQRGQGAHEQYF.

This clone has just one count. J is TRBJ2-7 and V is TRBV6-2 or TRBV6-3, with TRBD1 identical over 7 bases. This CDR3 spans 13 amino acids. With V trimmed by 4 bases and J by 0 bases, 0 bases remained unmatched. Germline lookup yields CDR1 MNHEY and CDR2 SVGEGT. The chain's CDR3 is CASSWDSSYEQYF. CDR3 in DNA: TGTGCCAGCAGTTGGGACAGCTCCTACGAGCAGTACTTC.